These 23 T cell receptor beta chains share one sample of origin, sequenced in a study of Graves' ophthalmopathy and Graves' hyperthyroidism. Scientists amplified the TCR beta CDR3 regions from RNA transcripts. The workflow started with a first-round RT-PCR run with HTBI primers and then moved on to a second-round multiplex PCR. A single record per CDR3 protein comes from TCRdb applying MiXCR to the multiplex PCR reads. The profile shows over a million distinct CDR3 sequences, 35% to 45% of them singletons. Input material: peripheral blood or thyroid tissue (not recorded which). These receptors were obtained from an adult man with Graves' hyperthyroidism.

As regards this clonotype: This may stem from a read error, because a much larger clone lies one nucleotide away. The chain combines TRBV10-3 with TRBJ2-2; D is ambiguous. This CDR3 has 14 residues. Germline V gene data show CDR1 as ENHRY and CDR2 as SYGVKD. The DNA of the CDR3 is TGTGCCAGCAGTTACGGGCAGAACACCCGGGAGCTGTTTTTT. Protein sequence: CASSYGQNTRELFF.

This clonotype was seen a few times. The chain joins TRBV6-5 to TRBJ2-5; D perhaps matches TRBD2 (5 bases). The CDR3 contains 14 residues. Germline V CDR1 and CDR2: MNHEY, SVGAGI. V lost 5 bases, J lost 5 bases, and 15 bases lay in between. The CDR3 spells CASSRFVARETQYF. Here the CDR3 DNA reads TGTGCCAGCAGTAGATTTGTAGCGCGGGAGACCCAGTACTTC.

The chain joins TRBV20-1 to TRBJ2-7; D unresolved. Germline loops: CDR1 DFQATT, CDR2 SNEGSKA (reference sequence). The CDR3 is 12 residues long. Deletions cut 0 bases from V and 6 bases from J, with 9 bases between. CDR3 region: CSARDPYSEQYF. The CDR3 nucleotides are TGCAGTGCTAGAGATCCCTATTCCGAGCAGTACTTC.

The chain uses TRBV12-3 or TRBV12-4 and TRBJ1-2; 8 nucleotides line up with TRBD1. The J segment lost 8 bases and the V segment lost 7 bases, leaving 15 bases of the junction unmatched. The CDR3 runs to 15 residues. CDR3 in DNA: TGTGCCAGCACTGATCCCCTAGACAGGGGAGTCGGCTACACCTTC. It yields the protein CASTDPLDRGVGYTF.

This clonotype was seen a handful of times. The J gene is TRBJ1-4, the V gene TRBV3-1; D is uncertain. The germline gives CDR1 LGHDT, CDR2 YNNKEL (reference sequence). Trimming took 4 bases from V and 10 from J, leaving 10 bases between them. The CDR3 totals 12 residues. The CDR3 region has the DNA TGTGCCAGCAGCCCGAACAAGGGAAAACTGTTTTTT. Its translation is CASSPNKGKLFF.

The chain couples TRBV2 to TRBJ1-6; perhaps TRBD1 as D (5 bases). CDR3 size: 15 residues. The germline gives CDR1 SNHLY, CDR2 FYNNEI. Trimming cost V 7 bases and J 11 bases, with 21 bases left between them. As DNA, the CDR3 is TGTGCCAGCATTTCCCTGAGGGGTATCCTTCCACCCCTCCACTTT. It is translated as CASISLRGILPPLHF.

In its sample, this clonotype was seen once. The rearrangement uses TRBV20-1 and TRBJ2-7; perhaps D is TRBD1 or TRBD2 (6 bases each). This CDR3 comprises 16 residues. Germline V gene data show CDR1 as DFQATT and CDR2 as SNEGSKA (reference sequence). V lost 3 bases, J lost 1 base, and 19 bases lay in between. The CDR3 sequence is CSARRGECGESYEQYF. In DNA, the CDR3 is TGCAGTGCTAGGAGGGGGGAATGCGGGGAGTCCTACGAGCAGTACTTC.

This clonotype was seen at least ten times. The rearrangement links TRBV20-1 to TRBJ1-6; D unclear. The CDR3 extends over 13 amino acids. The V end was cut by 1 base, the J end by 7 bases, with 8 bases between. Germline-derived CDR1 and CDR2 are DFQATT and SNEGSKA (reference sequence). CDR3 bases: TGCAGTGCTAGAGGGGAGGGCAATTCACCCCTCCACTTT. It is translated as CSARGEGNSPLHF.

The chain recombines TRBV10-2 with TRBJ2-7, with D possibly matching TRBD1 (6 bases). The V gene lost 4 bases and the J gene lost 3 bases, with 16 bases spanning the gap. The CDR3 contains 15 residues. The germline V gene has CDR1 WSHSY and CDR2 SAAADI. The CDR3 DNA is TGCGCCAGCAGTGCCGTACTTACAGGGAGCTACGAGCAGTACTTC. This translates into CASSAVLTGSYEQYF.

This clonotype occurred a few times. The chain carries TRBV28 and TRBJ2-7; TRBD1 might be the D (6 bases). The germline V gene has CDR1 MDHEN and CDR2 SYDVKM. The CDR3 totals 13 residues. V was cut by 1 base and J by 6 bases, with 10 bases left in between. DNA for the CDR3: TGTGCCAGCAGTTTATTGGGGGCCGGCGAGCAGTACTTC. Translating gives CASSLLGAGEQYF.

This clonotype was seen ten or more times. The V call is TRBV24-1, the J call TRBJ1-2, with D maybe TRBD1 (6 bases). Germline V gene sequence: CDR1 KGHDR, CDR2 SFDVKD. The CDR3 length is 14 residues. V was cut by 3 bases and J by 4 bases, with 11 bases left in between. The CDR3 DNA reads as TGTGCCACCAGTGATCCCGGGGGGCTCTATGGCTACACCTTC. Its translation is CATSDPGGLYGYTF.

The V and J genes are TRBV10-3 and TRBJ2-1; D is undetermined. This CDR3 has 12 amino acids. The V and J ends lost 3 bases and 8 bases respectively, with 8 bases between them. In germline, CDR1 is ENHRY, CDR2 SYGVKD. The CDR3 region is CAISDQVDEQFF. CDR3 DNA: TGTGCCATCAGTGATCAAGTAGATGAGCAGTTCTTC.

V usage is TRBV11-2 and J usage is TRBJ2-2, with a possible D match to TRBD2 (5 bases). V was shortened by 0 bases and J by 5 bases, with 16 bases between the two germline ends. The CDR3 totals 17 residues. The V gene's germline CDR1 is SGHAT and CDR2 FQNNGV. CDR3 DNA sequence: TGTGCCAGCAGCTTAGATCTCTCCAGGACGGGGACCGGGGAGCTGTTTTTT. Translated, it gives CASSLDLSRTGTGELFF.

In this sample, this clonotype turned up a few times. J is TRBJ2-5 and V is TRBV9; D gene uncertain. CDR1 is SGDLS, CDR2 YYNGEE, per germline. With 5 bases removed from V and 5 bases from J, the gap between germline ends came to 16 bases. The CDR3 loop spans 14 amino acids. The CDR3: CASSSQDTLETQYF. CDR3 nucleotide sequence: TGTGCCAGCAGTTCCCAAGACACCTTGGAGACCCAGTACTTC.

This clonotype was detected ten times or more. V gene TRBV10-3 combines with J gene TRBJ2-7, with 7 nucleotides matching TRBD1. The CDR3 consists of 13 residues. CDR1 is ENHRY, CDR2 SYGVKD, per germline. The V gene end was trimmed by 4 bases and the J gene end by 0 bases; junction bases not matched to a gene: 0. CDR3 in DNA: TGTGCCATCAGTGGGGACAGCTCCTACGAGCAGTACTTC. Protein product: CAISGDSSYEQYF.

A word on this clonotype: A read error may be the cause here, since a much bigger clone is one base away. This chain links TRBV11-2 with TRBJ1-2; unclear D gene. Looked up from germline, CDR1 is SGHAT and CDR2 is FQNNGV. This CDR3 is 12 amino acids long. V lost 2 bases and J 12 bases, leaving 13 bases between the germline ends. The CDR3 nucleotides read TGTGCCAGCAGCTTATCATTTAGCGGCCACACCTTC. This encodes CASSLSFSGHTF.

This clonotype was found a few times. V is TRBV19 and J is TRBJ2-7; 7 nucleotides match TRBD1. The trim removed 10 bases at V and 1 base at J, leaving 13 bases unmatched. Germline-derived CDR1 and CDR2 are LNHDA and SQIVND (reference sequence). The CDR3 extends over 15 amino acids. CDR3 amino acids: CATRVGGFTSYEQYF. The CDR3 DNA follows: TGTGCCACCCGGGTAGGGGGCTTTACGTCCTACGAGCAGTACTTC.

The chain joins TRBV29-1 to TRBJ1-4; D not certain. Trimming pared 7 bases from V and 8 bases from J, leaving 5 bases between. Germline loops: CDR1 SQVTM, CDR2 ANQGSEA. The CDR3 has 9 residues. CDR3 nucleotides: TGCAGCGCCGACGAAAAACTGTTTTTT. Translating gives CSADEKLFF. Full variable domain (rest looked up from reference TRBV29-1 and TRBJ1-4): SAVISQKPSRDICQRGTSLTIQCQVDSQVTMMFWYRQQPGQSLTLIATANQGSEATYESGFVIDKFPISRPNLTFSTLTVSNMSPEDSSIYLCSADEKLFFGSGTQLSVL.

This clonotype occurred a few times. The CDR3 bases are TGTGCCAGCAACCCAGGAAAGGGCTCGGCGGATCAGCCCCAGCATTTT. This gives the protein CASNPGKGSADQPQHF. This chain uses TRBV9 with TRBJ1-5; D not certain. Trimming took 6 bases from V and 5 from J, leaving 21 bases between them. The CDR3 contains 16 residues. The V gene's germline CDR1 is SGDLS and CDR2 YYNGEE.

This clonotype was detected a few times. The CDR3 loop reads CASRTWTLGDTEAFF. The CDR3 nucleotides are TGTGCCAGCAGAACCTGGACCCTGGGGGACACTGAAGCTTTCTTT. The chain is built from TRBV12-3 or TRBV12-4 and TRBJ1-1; perhaps TRBD1 as D (5 bases). V was pared by 6 bases and J by 3 bases, with 17 bases between. The CDR3 consists of 15 residues.

This clonotype was recorded many times. The J gene is TRBJ2-7, the V gene TRBV20-1; 11 nucleotides match TRBD1. Germline V lookup: CDR1 DFQATT, CDR2 SNEGSKA (reference sequence). Trimming cost V 4 bases and J 3 bases; bases outside gene matches: 11. This CDR3 is built from 16 residues. CDR3 loop: CSAMEIWDRGGYEQYF. CDR3 coding DNA: TGCAGTGCTATGGAAATTTGGGACAGGGGGGGCTACGAGCAGTACTTC.

Notes on this clonotype: At one boundary the junction diverges from the germline segment, which might be a read error. This CDR3 reads CASSEALRGRDEQYF. The CDR3 region has the DNA TGTGCCAGCAGTGAAGCGCTCCGGGGGCGGGACGAGCAGTACTTC. The gene calls are TRBV10-3 and TRBJ2-7; either TRBD1 or TRBD2 may supply D (6 bases each). This CDR3 is built from 15 residues. CDR1 and CDR2 from the germline V gene are ENHRY and SYGVKD.

This rearrangement joins TRBV20-1 to TRBJ1-1; D is unresolved. Between the trimmed V and J ends, which lost 0 bases and 4 bases, there was a span of 15 bases. Germline CDR1 is DFQATT and CDR2 is SNEGSKA (reference sequence). This CDR3 is built from 15 residues. This chain's CDR3 is CSARDKGGMSTEAFF. DNA for the CDR3: TGCAGTGCTAGAGACAAAGGAGGAATGAGCACTGAAGCTTTCTTT.